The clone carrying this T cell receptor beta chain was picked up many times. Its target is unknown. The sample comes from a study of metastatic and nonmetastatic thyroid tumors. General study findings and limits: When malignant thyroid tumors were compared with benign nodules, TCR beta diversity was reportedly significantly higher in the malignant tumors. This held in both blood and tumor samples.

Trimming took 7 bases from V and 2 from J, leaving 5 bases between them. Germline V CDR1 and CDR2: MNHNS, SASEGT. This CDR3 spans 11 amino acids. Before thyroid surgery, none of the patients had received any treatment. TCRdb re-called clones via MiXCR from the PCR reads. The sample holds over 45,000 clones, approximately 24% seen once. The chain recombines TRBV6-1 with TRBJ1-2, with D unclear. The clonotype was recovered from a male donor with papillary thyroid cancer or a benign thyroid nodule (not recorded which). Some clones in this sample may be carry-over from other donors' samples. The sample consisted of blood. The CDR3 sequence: CASTVNYGYTF. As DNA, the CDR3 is TGTGCCAGCACAGTGAACTATGGCTACACCTTC.